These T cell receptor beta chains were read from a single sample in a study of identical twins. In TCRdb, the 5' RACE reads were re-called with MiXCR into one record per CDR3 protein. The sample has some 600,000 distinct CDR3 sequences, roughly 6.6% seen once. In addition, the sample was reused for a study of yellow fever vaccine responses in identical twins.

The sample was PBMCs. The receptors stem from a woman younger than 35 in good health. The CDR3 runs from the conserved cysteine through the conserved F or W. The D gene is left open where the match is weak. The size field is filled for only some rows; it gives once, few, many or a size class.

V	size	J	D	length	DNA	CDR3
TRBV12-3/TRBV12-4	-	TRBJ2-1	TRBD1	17	TGTGCCAGCAGTTCCGGGACAGGGGGCGGACCATACAATGAGCAGTTCTTC	CASSSGTGGGPYNEQFF
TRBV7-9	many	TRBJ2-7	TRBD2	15	TGTGCCAGCAGCTCCGGACTAGCGGGAGGATACGAGCAGTACTTC	CASSSGLAGGYEQYF
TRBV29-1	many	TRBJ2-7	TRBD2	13	TGCAGCGTTGAATGGACTAGCGGGAACGAGCAGTACTTC	CSVEWTSGNEQYF
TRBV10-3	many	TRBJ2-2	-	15	TGTGCCATCAGTGATCAGGGGTTAAACACCGGGGAGCTGTTTTTT	CAISDQGLNTGELFF
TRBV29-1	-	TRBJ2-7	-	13	TGCAGCGTTGCAAGTCTACACTCCTACGAGCAGTACTTC	CSVASLHSYEQYF
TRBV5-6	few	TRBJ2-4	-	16	TGTGCCAGCAGCTTTCGGAGCGGTGCAGGGTTGAACATTCAGTACTTC	CASSFRSGAGLNIQYF
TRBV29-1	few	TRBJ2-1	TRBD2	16	TGCAGCGTTGACTCCCAGACTAGCGGGAGCTACAATGAGCAGTTCTTC	CSVDSQTSGSYNEQFF
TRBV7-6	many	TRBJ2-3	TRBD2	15	TGTGCCAGCCGACCCCAGGGACTAGACACAGATACGCAGTATTTT	CASRPQGLDTDTQYF
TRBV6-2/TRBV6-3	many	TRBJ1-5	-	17	TGTGCCAGCAGTTACGCCCTGGTCTCATATAGCAATCAGCCCCAGCATTTT	CASSYALVSYSNQPQHF
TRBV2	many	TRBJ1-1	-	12	TGTGCCAGCGAACAGGGGAACACTGAAGCTTTCTTT	CASEQGNTEAFF
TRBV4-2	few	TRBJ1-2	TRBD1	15	TGTGCCAGCAGCCAAGATCAGGGGGGACCGTATGGCTACACCTTC	CASSQDQGGPYGYTF
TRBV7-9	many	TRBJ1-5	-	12	TGTGCCAGCAGCTTACAGGGTCAGCCCCAGCATTTT	CASSLQGQPQHF
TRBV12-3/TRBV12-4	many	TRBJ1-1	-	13	TGTGCCAGCACCCGACAGGAGAACACTGAAGCTTTCTTT	CASTRQENTEAFF
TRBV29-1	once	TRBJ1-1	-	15	TGCAGCGTTGAAGATTGGTCCTTGCTGGGCTTGCAAGCTTTCTTT	CSVEDWSLLGLQAFF
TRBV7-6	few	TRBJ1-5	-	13	TGTGCCAGCAGCTCTGGACAGTATCAGCCCCAGCATTTT	CASSSGQYQPQHF
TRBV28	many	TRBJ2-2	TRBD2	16	TGTGCCAGCAGTCCCGAGAGACTAGCGGGAACCGGGGAGCTGTTTTTT	CASSPERLAGTGELFF
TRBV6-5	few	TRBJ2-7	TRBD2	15	TGTGCCAGCAGTTACTCGACGGCCGTCGGGGGGGAGCAGTACTTC	CASSYSTAVGGEQYF
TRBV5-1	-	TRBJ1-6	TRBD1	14	TGCGCCAGCAGTTTCCGGGACAGTAATTCACCCCTCCACTTT	CASSFRDSNSPLHF
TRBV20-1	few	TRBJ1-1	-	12	TGCAGTGCTCCTCCGGGCGAGACTGAAGCTTTCTTT	CSAPPGETEAFF
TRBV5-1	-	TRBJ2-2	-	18	TGCGCCAGCAGCTTGGACAGGGGGACTAGCAGAAACACCGGGGAGCTGTTTTTT	CASSLDRGTSRNTGELFF
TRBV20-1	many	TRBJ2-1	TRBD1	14	TGCAGTGCTGACAGACAGGGTATCTACAATGAGCAGTTCTTC	CSADRQGIYNEQFF
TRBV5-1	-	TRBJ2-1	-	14	TGCGCCAGCAGCTTGGCCTCGGCAGACAATGAGCAGTTCTTC	CASSLASADNEQFF
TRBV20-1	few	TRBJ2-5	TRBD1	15	TGCAGTGCTAGCTCGACAGGGCTGGGCCAAGAGACCCAGTACTTC	CSASSTGLGQETQYF